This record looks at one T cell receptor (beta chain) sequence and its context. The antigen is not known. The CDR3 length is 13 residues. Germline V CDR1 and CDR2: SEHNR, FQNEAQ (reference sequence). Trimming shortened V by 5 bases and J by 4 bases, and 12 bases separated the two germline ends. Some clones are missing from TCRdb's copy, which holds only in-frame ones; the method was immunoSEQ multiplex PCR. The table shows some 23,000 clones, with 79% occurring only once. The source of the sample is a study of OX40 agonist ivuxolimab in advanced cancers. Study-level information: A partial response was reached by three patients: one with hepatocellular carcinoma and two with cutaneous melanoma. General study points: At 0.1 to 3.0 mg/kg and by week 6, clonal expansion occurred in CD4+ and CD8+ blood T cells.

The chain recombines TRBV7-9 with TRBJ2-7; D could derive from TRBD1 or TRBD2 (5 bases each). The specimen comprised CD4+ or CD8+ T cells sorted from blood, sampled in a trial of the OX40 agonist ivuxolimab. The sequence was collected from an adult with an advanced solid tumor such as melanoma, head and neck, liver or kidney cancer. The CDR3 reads CASSPRDRYEQYF. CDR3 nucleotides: TGTGCCAGCAGCCCCCGGGACCGGTACGAGCAGTACTTC.